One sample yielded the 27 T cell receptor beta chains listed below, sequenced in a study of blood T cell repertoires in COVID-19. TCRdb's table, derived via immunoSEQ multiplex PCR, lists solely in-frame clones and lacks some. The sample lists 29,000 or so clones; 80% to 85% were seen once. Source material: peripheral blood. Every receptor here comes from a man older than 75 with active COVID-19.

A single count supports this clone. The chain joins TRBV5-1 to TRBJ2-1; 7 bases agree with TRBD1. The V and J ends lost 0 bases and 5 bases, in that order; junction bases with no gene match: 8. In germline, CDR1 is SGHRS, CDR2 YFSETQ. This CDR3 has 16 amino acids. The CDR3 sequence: CASSLVQGVIDNEQFF. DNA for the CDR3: TGCGCCAGCAGCTTGGTTCAGGGGGTAATTGACAATGAGCAGTTCTTC.

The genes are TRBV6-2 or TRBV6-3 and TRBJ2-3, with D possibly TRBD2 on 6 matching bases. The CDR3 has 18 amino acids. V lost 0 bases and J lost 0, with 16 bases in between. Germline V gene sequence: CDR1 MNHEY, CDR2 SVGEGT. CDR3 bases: TGTGCCAGCAGTTACTCCTGGGGGACTCGTGCTAGCACAGATACGCAGTATTTT. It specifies CASSYSWGTRASTDTQYF.

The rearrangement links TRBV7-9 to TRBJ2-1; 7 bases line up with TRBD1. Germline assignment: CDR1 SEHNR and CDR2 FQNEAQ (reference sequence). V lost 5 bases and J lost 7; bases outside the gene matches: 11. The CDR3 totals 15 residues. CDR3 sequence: CASSVGGQARNEQFF. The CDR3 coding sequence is TGTGCCAGCAGCGTAGGAGGACAGGCAAGGAATGAGCAGTTCTTC.

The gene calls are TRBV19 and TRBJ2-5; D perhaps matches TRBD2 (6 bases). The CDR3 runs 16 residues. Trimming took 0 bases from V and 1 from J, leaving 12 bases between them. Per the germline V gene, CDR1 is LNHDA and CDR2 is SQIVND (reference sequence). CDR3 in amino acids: CASSIEGGSIQETQYF. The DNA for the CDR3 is TGTGCCAGTAGTATAGAGGGGGGTTCAATCCAAGAGACCCAGTACTTC.

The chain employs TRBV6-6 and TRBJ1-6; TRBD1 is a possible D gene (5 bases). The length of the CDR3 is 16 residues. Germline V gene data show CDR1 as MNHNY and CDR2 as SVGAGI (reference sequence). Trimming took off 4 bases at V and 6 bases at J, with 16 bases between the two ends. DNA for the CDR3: TGTGCCAGCAGTTCGGGGGAGCTTCCAATTAATTCACCCCTCCACTTT. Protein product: CASSSGELPINSPLHF.

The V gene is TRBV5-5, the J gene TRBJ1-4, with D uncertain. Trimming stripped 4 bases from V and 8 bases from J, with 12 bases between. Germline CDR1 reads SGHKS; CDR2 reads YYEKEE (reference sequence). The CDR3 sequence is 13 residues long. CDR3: CASSRRTWEKLFF. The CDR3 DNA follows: TGTGCCAGCAGCAGGCGGACTTGGGAAAAACTGTTTTTT.

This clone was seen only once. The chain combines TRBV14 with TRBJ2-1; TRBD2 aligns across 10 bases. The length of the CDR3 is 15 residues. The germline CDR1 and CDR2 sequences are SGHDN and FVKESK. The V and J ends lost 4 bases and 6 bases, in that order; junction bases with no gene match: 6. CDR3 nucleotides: TGTGCCAGCAGCCGAGCGGGGGGGCCGGTCAATGAGCAGTTCTTC. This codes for CASSRAGGPVNEQFF.

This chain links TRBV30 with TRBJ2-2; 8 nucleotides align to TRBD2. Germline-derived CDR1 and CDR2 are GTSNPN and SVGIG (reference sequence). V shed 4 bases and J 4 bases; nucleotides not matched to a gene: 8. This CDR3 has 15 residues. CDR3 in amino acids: CAWNFRLASTGELFF. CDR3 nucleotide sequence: TGTGCCTGGAATTTCAGACTAGCGAGCACCGGGGAGCTGTTTTTT. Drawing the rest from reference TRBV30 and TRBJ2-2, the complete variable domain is SQTIHQWPATLVQPVGSPLSLECTVEGTSNPNLYWYRQAAGRGLQLLFYSVGIGQISSEVPQNLSASRPQDRQFILSSKKLLLSDSGFYLCAWNFRLASTGELFFGEGSRLTVL.

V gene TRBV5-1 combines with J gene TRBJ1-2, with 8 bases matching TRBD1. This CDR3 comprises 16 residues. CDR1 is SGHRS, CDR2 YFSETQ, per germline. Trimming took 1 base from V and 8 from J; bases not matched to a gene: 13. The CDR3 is CASSLRPGGEVGGYTF. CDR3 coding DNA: TGCGCCAGCAGCTTGAGGCCAGGGGGCGAGGTAGGAGGCTACACCTTC.

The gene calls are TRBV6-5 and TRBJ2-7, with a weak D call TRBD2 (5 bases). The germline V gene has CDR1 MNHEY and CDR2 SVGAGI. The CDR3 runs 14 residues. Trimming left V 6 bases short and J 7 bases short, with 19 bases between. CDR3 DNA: TGTGCCAGCAGCCTCCCGGGGAACCCGAGGGAGCAGTACTTC. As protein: CASSLPGNPREQYF.

The CDR3 reads CASSFTYRPYEQYF. The DNA for the CDR3 is TGTGCCAGCAGCTTTACCTACAGACCCTACGAGCAGTACTTC. The genes are TRBV5-6 and TRBJ2-7, with D uncertain. The CDR3 extends over 14 amino acids. Looked up from germline, CDR1 is SGHDT and CDR2 is YYEEEE. Trimming took 2 bases from V and 2 from J, leaving 11 bases between them.

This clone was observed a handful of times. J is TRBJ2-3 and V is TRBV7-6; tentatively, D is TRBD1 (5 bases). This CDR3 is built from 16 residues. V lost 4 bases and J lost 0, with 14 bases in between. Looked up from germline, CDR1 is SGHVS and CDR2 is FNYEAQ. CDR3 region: CASSSSRAGSTDTQYF. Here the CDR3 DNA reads TGTGCCAGCAGCTCGAGCCGGGCAGGGAGCACAGATACGCAGTATTTT.

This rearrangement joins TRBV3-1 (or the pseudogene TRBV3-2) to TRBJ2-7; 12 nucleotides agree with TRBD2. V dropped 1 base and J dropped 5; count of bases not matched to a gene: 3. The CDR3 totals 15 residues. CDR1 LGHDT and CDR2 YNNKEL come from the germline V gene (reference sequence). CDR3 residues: CASSQGLAGANEQYF. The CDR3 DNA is TGTGCCAGCAGCCAAGGACTAGCGGGGGCGAACGAGCAGTACTTC.

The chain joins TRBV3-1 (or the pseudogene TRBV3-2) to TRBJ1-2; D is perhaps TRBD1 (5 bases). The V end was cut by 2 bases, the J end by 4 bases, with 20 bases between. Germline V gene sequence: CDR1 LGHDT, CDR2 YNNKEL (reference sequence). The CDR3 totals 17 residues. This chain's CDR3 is CASSQLIWGGSFYGYTF. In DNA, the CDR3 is TGTGCCAGCAGCCAACTCATTTGGGGCGGGAGTTTCTATGGCTACACCTTC.

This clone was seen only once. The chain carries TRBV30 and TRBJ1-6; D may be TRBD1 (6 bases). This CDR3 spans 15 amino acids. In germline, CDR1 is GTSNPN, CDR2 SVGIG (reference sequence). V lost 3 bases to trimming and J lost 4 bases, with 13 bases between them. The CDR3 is CAWSASGTYNSPLHF. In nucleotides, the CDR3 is TGTGCCTGGAGCGCCAGCGGGACATATAATTCACCCCTCCACTTT.

The CDR3 sequence is CASSKVEPGTGGRGNQPQHF. As DNA, the CDR3 is TGTGCCAGCAGCAAAGTGGAACCCGGGACAGGGGGTAGGGGCAATCAGCCCCAGCATTTT. This rearrangement joins TRBV21-1 to TRBJ1-5; TRBD1, the D gene given by the table, was not confirmed from the DNA. TRBV21-1 is annotated as a pseudogene. CDR3 length: 20 residues.

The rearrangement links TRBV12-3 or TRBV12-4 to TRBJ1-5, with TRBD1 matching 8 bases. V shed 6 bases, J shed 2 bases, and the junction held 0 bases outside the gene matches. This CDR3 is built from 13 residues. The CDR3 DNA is TGTGCCAGCAGGGGACAGGGCAATCAGCCCCAGCATTTT. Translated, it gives CASRGQGNQPQHF.

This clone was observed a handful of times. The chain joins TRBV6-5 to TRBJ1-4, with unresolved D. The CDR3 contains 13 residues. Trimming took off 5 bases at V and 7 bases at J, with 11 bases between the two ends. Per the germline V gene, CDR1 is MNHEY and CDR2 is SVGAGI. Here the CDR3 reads CASSLKEGEKLFF. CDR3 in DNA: TGTGCCAGCAGTCTAAAAGAGGGTGAAAAACTGTTTTTT.

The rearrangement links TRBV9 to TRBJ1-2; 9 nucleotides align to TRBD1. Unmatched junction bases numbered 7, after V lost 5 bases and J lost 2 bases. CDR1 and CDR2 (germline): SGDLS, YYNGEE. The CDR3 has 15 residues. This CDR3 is CASSTNGQGNYGYTF. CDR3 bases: TGTGCCAGCAGTACGAACGGACAGGGGAACTATGGCTACACCTTC.

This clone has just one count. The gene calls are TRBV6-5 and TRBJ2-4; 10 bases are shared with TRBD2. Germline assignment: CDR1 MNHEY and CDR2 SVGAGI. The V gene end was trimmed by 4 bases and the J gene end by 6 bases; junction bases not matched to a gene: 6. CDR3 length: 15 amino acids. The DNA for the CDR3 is TGTGCCAGCAGTTCTCGGTCTAGCGGGGGAAACATTCAGTACTTC. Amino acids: CASSSRSSGGNIQYF.

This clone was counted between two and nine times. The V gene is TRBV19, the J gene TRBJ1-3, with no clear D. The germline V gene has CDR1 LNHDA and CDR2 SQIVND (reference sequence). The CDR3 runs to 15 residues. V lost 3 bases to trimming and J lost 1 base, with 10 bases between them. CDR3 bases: TGTGCCAGTAGTATGAGAGGCTTGTCTGGAAACACCATATATTTT. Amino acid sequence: CASSMRGLSGNTIYF.

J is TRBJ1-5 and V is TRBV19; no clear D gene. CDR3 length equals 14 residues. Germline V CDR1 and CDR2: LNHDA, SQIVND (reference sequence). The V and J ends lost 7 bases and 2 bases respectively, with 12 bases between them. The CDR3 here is CASKNRERNQPQHF. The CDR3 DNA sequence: TGTGCCAGTAAGAACAGAGAGCGCAATCAGCCCCAGCATTTT.

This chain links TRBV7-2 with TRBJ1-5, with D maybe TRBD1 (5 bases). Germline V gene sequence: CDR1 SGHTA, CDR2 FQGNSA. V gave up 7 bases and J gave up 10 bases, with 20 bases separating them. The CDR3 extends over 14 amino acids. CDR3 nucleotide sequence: TGTGCCAGCACCCCGAGCGGGACGATCAGCCCCCAGCATTTT. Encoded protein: CASTPSGTISPQHF.

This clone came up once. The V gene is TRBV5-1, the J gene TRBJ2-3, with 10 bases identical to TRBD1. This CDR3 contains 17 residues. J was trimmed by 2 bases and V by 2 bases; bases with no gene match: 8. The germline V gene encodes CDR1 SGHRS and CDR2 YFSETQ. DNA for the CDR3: TGCGCCAGCAGCTTAAACCCGGGACAGGGGACCACAGATACGCAGTATTTT. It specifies CASSLNPGQGTTDTQYF.

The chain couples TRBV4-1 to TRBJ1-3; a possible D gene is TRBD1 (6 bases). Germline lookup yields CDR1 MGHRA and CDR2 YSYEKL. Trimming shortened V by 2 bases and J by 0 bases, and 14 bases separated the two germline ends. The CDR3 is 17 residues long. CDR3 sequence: CASSQRQASSSGNTIYF. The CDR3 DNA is TGCGCCAGCAGCCAACGACAGGCTTCTAGCTCTGGAAACACCATATATTTT.

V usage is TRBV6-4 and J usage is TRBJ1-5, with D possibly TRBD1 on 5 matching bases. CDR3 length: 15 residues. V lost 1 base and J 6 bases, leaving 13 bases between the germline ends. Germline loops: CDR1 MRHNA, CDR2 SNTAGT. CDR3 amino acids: CASSDWMGGPQPQHF. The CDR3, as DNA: TGTGCCAGCAGTGACTGGATGGGGGGTCCTCAGCCCCAGCATTTT.

CDR3 in amino acids: CASRVQATNEKLFF. The CDR3 coding sequence is TGCGCCAGCAGGGTACAGGCAACTAATGAAAAACTGTTTTTT. V and J are TRBV5-1 and TRBJ1-4; weak D call: TRBD1 (5 bases). The length of the CDR3 is 14 residues. Between the trimmed V and J ends, which lost 5 bases and 0 bases, there was a span of 8 bases. Germline V lookup: CDR1 SGHRS, CDR2 YFSETQ. The full variable domain, its missing parts supplied by reference TRBV5-1 and TRBJ1-4, is KAGVTQTPRYLIKTRGQQVTLSCSPISGHRSVSWYQQTPGQGLQFLFEYFSETQRNKGNFPGRFSGRQFSNSRSEMNVSTLELGDSALYLCASRVQATNEKLFFGSGTQLSVL.